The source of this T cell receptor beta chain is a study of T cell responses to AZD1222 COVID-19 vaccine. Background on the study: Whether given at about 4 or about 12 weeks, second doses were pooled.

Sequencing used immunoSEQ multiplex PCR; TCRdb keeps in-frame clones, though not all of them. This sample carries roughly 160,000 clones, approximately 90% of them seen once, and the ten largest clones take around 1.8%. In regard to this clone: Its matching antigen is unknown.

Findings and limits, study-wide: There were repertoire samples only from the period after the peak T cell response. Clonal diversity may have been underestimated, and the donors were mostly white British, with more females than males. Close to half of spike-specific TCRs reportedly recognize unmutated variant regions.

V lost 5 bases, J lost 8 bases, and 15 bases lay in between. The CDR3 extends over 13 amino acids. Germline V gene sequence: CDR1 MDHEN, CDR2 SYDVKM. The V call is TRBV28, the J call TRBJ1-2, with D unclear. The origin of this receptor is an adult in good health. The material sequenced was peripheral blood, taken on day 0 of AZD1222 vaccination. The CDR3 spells CASSPPALRGYTF. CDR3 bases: TGTGCCAGCAGTCCGCCAGCCCTTAGGGGCTACACCTTC.